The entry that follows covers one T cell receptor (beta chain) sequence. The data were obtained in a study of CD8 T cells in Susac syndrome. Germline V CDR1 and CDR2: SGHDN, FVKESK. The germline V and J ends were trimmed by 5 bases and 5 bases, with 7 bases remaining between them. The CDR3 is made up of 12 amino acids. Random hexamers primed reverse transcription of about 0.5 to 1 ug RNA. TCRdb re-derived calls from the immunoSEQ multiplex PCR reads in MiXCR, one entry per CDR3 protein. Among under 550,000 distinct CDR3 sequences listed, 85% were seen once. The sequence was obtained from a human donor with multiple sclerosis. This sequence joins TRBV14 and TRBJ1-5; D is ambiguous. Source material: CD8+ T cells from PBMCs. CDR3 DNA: TGTGCCAGCAGCGCCGGGTATCAGCCCCAGCATTTT. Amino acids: CASSAGYQPQHF.